A single sample is the source of the 6 T cell receptor beta chains below, sequenced in a study of post-analysis software for immune sequencing data. Findings and limits, study-wide: Among roughly 5 TRBV segments more frequent in patients than controls were TRBV5-6, TRBV5-1 and TRBV20-1.

Which antigens these TCRs recognize remains unknown. Unique-molecular-identifier-tagged TCR beta cDNA libraries were used. Via MiXCR, TCRdb re-called the PCR reads, giving one row per CDR3 protein. The table includes almost 700,000 distinct CDR3 sequences, approximately 59% detected once. Material for sequencing was blood. These receptors all come from a girl aged 2-10 years with multiple sclerosis.

The chain employs TRBV5-1 and TRBJ2-1; 10 nucleotides line up with TRBD2. This CDR3 has 18 amino acids. The V and J ends lost 0 bases and 3 bases, in that order; junction bases with no gene match: 9. CDR1 is SGHRS and CDR2 is YFSETQ in the germline V gene. The CDR3 is CASSLVPAGGPVYNEQFF. The CDR3 nucleotides read TGCGCCAGCAGCTTGGTCCCAGCGGGGGGGCCGGTCTACAATGAGCAGTTCTTC.

This chain connects TRBV25-1 to TRBJ2-1; 7 bases are shared with TRBD1. The CDR3 runs to 16 residues. Trimming took 1 base from V and 4 from J; bases not matched to a gene: 7. In germline, CDR1 is MGHDK, CDR2 SYGVNS. In DNA form, the CDR3 reads TGTGCCAGCAGTGAATCGGGCAGGGGGAATTACAATGAGCAGTTCTTC. It is translated as CASSESGRGNYNEQFF.

The V gene is TRBV27, the J gene TRBJ2-2, with TRBD2 identical over 11 bases. The V gene end was trimmed by 6 bases and the J gene end by 2 bases; junction bases not matched to a gene: 8. Germline V CDR1 and CDR2: MNHEY, SMNVEV (reference sequence). The CDR3 is made up of 17 amino acids. The CDR3 is CASSPSGGRFNTGELFF. The CDR3 DNA reads TGTGCCAGCAGCCCTAGCGGGGGGCGATTTAACACCGGGGAGCTGTTTTTT.

A few counts support this clonotype. The chain couples TRBV11-2 to TRBJ2-1; 8 bases agree with TRBD1. The CDR3 has 15 amino acids. After removal of 6 bases from V and 10 bases from J, the junction contained 14 bases not matched to a gene. Germline-derived CDR1 and CDR2 are SGHAT and FQNNGV. The CDR3 nucleotides read TGTGCCAGCAGTATAAGGGGACAGGCCCCGGGGGAGCAGTTCTTC. It is translated as CASSIRGQAPGEQFF.

This sequence joins TRBV7-3 and TRBJ2-1; 9 nucleotides align to TRBD1. The DNA matches TRBJ2-7 better at its end, which makes the J call doubtful. The CDR3 is 13 amino acids. Germline V CDR1 and CDR2: SGHTA, FQGTGA. The CDR3 DNA reads TGTGCCAGCAGCTGGGACAGGGAGGGGCCGCAGTACTTC. Residues: CASSWDREGPQYF.

The CDR3 region is CASRPQRDAFSYEQYF. In nucleotides, the CDR3 is TGCGCCAGCAGACCGCAACGGGACGCCTTCTCCTACGAGCAGTACTTC. The chain couples TRBV5-1 to TRBJ2-7, with D perhaps assigned TRBD1 or TRBD2 (5 bases each). V dropped 5 bases and J dropped 0 bases, with 18 bases sitting between them. The germline CDR1 and CDR2 sequences are SGHRS and YFSETQ. The CDR3 has 16 amino acids. The variable domain in full, with the rest retrieved from reference TRBV5-1 and TRBJ2-7, is KAGVTQTPRYLIKTRGQQVTLSCSPISGHRSVSWYQQTPGQGLQFLFEYFSETQRNKGNFPGRFSGRQFSNSRSEMNVSTLELGDSALYLCASRPQRDAFSYEQYFGPGTRLTVT.